One and the same sample provided the 13 T cell receptor beta chains below, sequenced in a study of blood T cell repertoires in COVID-19. This table comes from immunoSEQ multiplex PCR, and its TCRdb copy is limited to in-frame clones, with some not included. Found here are hundreds of thousands of clones, 70% to 90% of them singletons; the top ten hold around 12%. The material sequenced was peripheral blood. Receptors originate from a woman younger than 35 who had recovered from COVID-19.

The chain is built from TRBV19 and TRBJ2-7; tentative D call: TRBD1 (6 bases). Germline V gene lookup returns CDR1 LNHDA and CDR2 SQIVND (reference sequence). Trimming removed 5 bases at V and 5 bases at J, with 16 bases between. The CDR3 length is 14 residues. CDR3 sequence (DNA): TGTGCCAGTAGTGGGTACAGGGTTGGAGACGAGCAGTACTTC. It codes for CASSGYRVGDEQYF.

As concerns this clone: This sample also contains other DNA sequences that code for the same CDR3. The V and J genes are TRBV9 and TRBJ2-7, with D possibly TRBD2 on 5 matching bases. Trimming left V 3 bases short and J 4 bases short, with 5 bases between. The CDR3 has 11 amino acids. Looked up from germline, CDR1 is SGDLS and CDR2 is YYNGEE. CDR3 DNA sequence: TGTGCCAGCAGCGCGGGGTACGAGCAGTACTTC. Amino acid sequence: CASSAGYEQYF.

This rearrangement joins TRBV2 to TRBJ2-5, with TRBD2 identical over 7 bases. This CDR3 has 15 amino acids. J was trimmed by 5 bases and V by 8 bases; bases with no gene match: 14. Germline V CDR1 and CDR2: SNHLY, FYNNEI. In DNA form, the CDR3 reads TGTGCCAGCGTATCGGCTAGCGGACGGGGGGAGACCCAGTACTTC. Protein sequence: CASVSASGRGETQYF.

The chain recombines TRBV25-1 with TRBJ2-7; no reliable D call. The V and J ends lost 3 bases and 7 bases respectively, with 4 bases between them. This CDR3 has 10 amino acids. CDR1 and CDR2 (germline): MGHDK, SYGVNS. CDR3 loop: CASSDREQYF. The CDR3 DNA follows: TGTGCCAGCAGTGATAGAGAGCAGTACTTC.

V and J are TRBV7-8 and TRBJ2-7, with a tentative D call TRBD2 (5 bases). V lost 6 bases to trimming and J lost 3 bases, with 12 bases between them. Germline values: CDR1 SGHVS, CDR2 FQNEAQ. This CDR3 is 13 amino acids long. In DNA, the CDR3 is TGTGCCAGCAGACGGTCGGGGTTCTACGAGCAGTACTTC. Encoded protein: CASRRSGFYEQYF. The full variable domain, in which reference TRBV7-8 and TRBJ2-7 provide the parts outside the CDR3, is GAGVSQSPRYKVAKRGQDVALRCDPISGHVSLFWYQQALGQGPEFLTYFQNEAQLDKSGLPSDRFFAERPEGSVSTLKIQRTQQEDSAVYLCASRRSGFYEQYFGPGTRLTVT.

The gene calls are TRBV4-3 and TRBJ1-6; D call uncertain. Germline loops: CDR1 LGHNA, CDR2 YSLEER. V gave up 1 base and J gave up 9 bases, with 10 bases separating them. This CDR3 comprises 14 residues. The CDR3 DNA reads as TGCGCCAGCAGCCAAGGACTGCCTGGTTCACCCCTCCACTTT. Its protein is CASSQGLPGSPLHF.

The chain recombines TRBV5-4 with TRBJ2-2; TRBD2 matches 10 bases. J was trimmed by 0 bases and V by 0 bases; bases with no gene match: 5. The CDR3 is 18 amino acids. In germline, CDR1 is SGHNT, CDR2 YYREEE (reference sequence). The CDR3 loop is CASSLGSGRHANTGELFF. Here the CDR3 DNA reads TGTGCCAGCAGCTTGGGTAGCGGGAGGCACGCGAACACCGGGGAGCTGTTTTTT.

The J gene is TRBJ2-7, the V gene TRBV30; 8 bases fit TRBD1. V lost 2 bases to trimming and J lost 2 bases; unmatched junction nucleotides: 8. The CDR3 has 15 residues. Germline V gene lookup returns CDR1 GTSNPN and CDR2 SVGIG (reference sequence). The CDR3: CAWSYTWDRTYEQYF. DNA for the CDR3: TGTGCCTGGAGTTACACCTGGGACAGGACCTACGAGCAGTACTTC.

The chain links TRBV6-5 to TRBJ2-5; tentative D call: TRBD2 (5 bases). The CDR3 consists of 14 residues. Trimming pared 0 bases from V and 2 bases from J, leaving 7 bases between. Germline V gene sequence: CDR1 MNHEY, CDR2 SVGAGI. CDR3 nucleotide sequence: TGTGCCAGCAGTTACTCGGGAGATCAAGAGACCCAGTACTTC. This codes for CASSYSGDQETQYF.

The gene calls are TRBV9 and TRBJ1-2; no definite D call. The CDR3 spans 13 residues. The V gene lost 1 base and the J gene lost 0 bases, with 4 bases spanning the gap. Germline V gives CDR1 SGDLS, CDR2 YYNGEE. The CDR3 loop reads CASSVISNYGYTF. The CDR3 DNA is TGTGCCAGCAGCGTAATATCTAACTATGGCTACACCTTC.

This chain links TRBV30 with TRBJ1-2; possibly TRBD1 for D (5 bases). The CDR3 runs to 12 residues. CDR1 is GTSNPN, CDR2 SVGIG, per germline (reference sequence). The V end was cut by 7 bases, the J end by 7 bases, with 16 bases between. CDR3 in amino acids: CASPSGGPGYTF. DNA of the CDR3: TGTGCCTCCCCCTCGGGGGGTCCTGGCTACACCTTC. The full variable domain, with the rest looked up from reference TRBV30 and TRBJ1-2, is SQTIHQWPATLVQPVGSPLSLECTVEGTSNPNLYWYRQAAGRGLQLLFYSVGIGQISSEVPQNLSASRPQDRQFILSSKKLLLSDSGFYLCASPSGGPGYTFGSGTRLTVV.

The chain employs TRBV11-3 and TRBJ2-7, with D possibly matching TRBD1 (6 bases). V gave up 2 bases and J gave up 2 bases, with 10 bases separating them. Germline V gene lookup returns CDR1 SGHNT and CDR2 YENEEA. This CDR3 has 14 amino acids. The CDR3 here is CASSLNRVAYEQYF. The CDR3 DNA reads TGTGCCAGCAGCTTAAACAGGGTTGCCTACGAGCAGTACTTC.

This sequence joins TRBV7-9 and TRBJ2-2; the match to TRBD1 covers 8 bases. The ends lost 8 bases at V and 3 bases at J; junction bases unmatched: 5. The germline V gene encodes CDR1 SEHNR and CDR2 FQNEAQ (reference sequence). The CDR3 is made up of 14 amino acids. The CDR3 nucleotides read TGTGCCAGCTTGACAGGGGTCCACACCGGGGAGCTGTTTTTT. Translation: CASLTGVHTGELFF. Supplemented by reference TRBV7-9 and TRBJ2-2, the full variable domain reads DTGVSQNPRHKITKRGQNVTFRCDPISEHNRLYWYRQTLGQGPEFLTYFQNEAQLEKSRLLSDRFSAERPKGSFSTLEIQRTEQGDSAMYLCASLTGVHTGELFFGEGSRLTVL.